The next 15 T cell receptor beta chains were all read from a single sample in a study of control samples from healthy donors and cancer patients. Generated by immunoSEQ multiplex PCR, the TCRdb table keeps only in-frame clones and is missing some. The sample shows fewer than 200,000 clones, 93% of them seen only once. Sequencing was performed on blood. These TCRs come from a woman in her sixties or seventies in good health.

V gene TRBV29-1 combines with J gene TRBJ1-3, with D possibly being TRBD1 (5 bases). Per the germline V gene, CDR1 is SQVTM and CDR2 is ANQGSEA. The ends were cut back, 5 bases at V and 2 bases at J, with 13 bases in the middle. The CDR3 runs to 14 residues. The CDR3 sequence is CSVTSGRAGNTIYF. The CDR3 bases are TGCAGCGTTACCTCGGGCAGGGCTGGAAACACCATATATTTT.

The V gene is TRBV5-1, the J gene TRBJ2-1, with D possibly being TRBD1 (6 bases). Trimming took 4 bases from V and 7 from J, leaving 9 bases between them. Germline loops: CDR1 SGHRS, CDR2 YFSETQ. This CDR3 is 12 amino acids long. The CDR3 DNA reads as TGCGCCAGCAGCCATGGACAGAATGAGCAGTTCTTC. Amino acids: CASSHGQNEQFF.

The CDR3 DNA is TGTGCCAGCAGTTCAACAGGGGTCCGTAACTATGGCTACACCTTC. Amino acid sequence: CASSSTGVRNYGYTF. This chain joins TRBV6-2 or TRBV6-3 and TRBJ1-2; 7 bases line up with TRBD1. The CDR3 contains 15 residues. The junction had 6 bases not matched to a gene; V was cut back by 4 bases and J by 1 base. Germline assignment: CDR1 MNHEY and CDR2 SVGEGT.

The V and J genes are TRBV7-2 and TRBJ2-3; no clear D. The CDR3 covers 13 residues. Trimming left V 4 bases short and J 3 bases short, with 8 bases between. Germline CDR1 is SGHTA and CDR2 is FQGNSA. The CDR3 DNA reads TGTGCCAGCAGCTCCTCATATACAGATACGCAGTATTTT. This translates into CASSSSYTDTQYF.

The chain is built from TRBV12-3 or TRBV12-4 and TRBJ1-5; tentative D call: TRBD1 (5 bases). The CDR3 sequence is 12 residues long. Trimming took 8 bases from V and 7 from J, leaving 12 bases between them. CDR3 region: CASGALEQPQHF. CDR3 sequence (DNA): TGTGCCAGCGGGGCGCTCGAGCAGCCCCAGCATTTT.

The V and J genes are TRBV30 and TRBJ2-6; 9 nucleotides match TRBD1. The V segment lost 5 bases and the J segment 2 bases; nucleotides outside the gene matches: 1. The CDR3 length is 14 residues. Germline V CDR1 and CDR2: GTSNPN, SVGIG (reference sequence). CDR3: CAWGTGTGANVLTF. The CDR3 nucleotides are TGTGCCTGGGGGACAGGGACTGGGGCCAACGTCCTGACTTTC.

The V gene is TRBV5-4, the J gene TRBJ2-5, with a tentative D call TRBD1 (5 bases). This CDR3 comprises 12 residues. Per germline, CDR1 SGHNT and CDR2 YYREEE (reference sequence). Trimming removed 1 base at V and 5 bases at J, with 6 bases between. The CDR3 DNA follows: TGTGCCAGCAGCTTGCAGGGCGAGACCCAGTACTTC. Protein: CASSLQGETQYF.

The chain couples TRBV5-1 to TRBJ2-1, with 11 bases matching TRBD2. The CDR3 sequence is 14 residues long. In germline, CDR1 is SGHRS, CDR2 YFSETQ. J was trimmed by 10 bases and V by 1 base; bases with no gene match: 4. The CDR3 DNA reads TGCGCCAGCAGCTTGTTAGCTAGCGGGGGGGAGCAGTTCTTC. Encoded protein: CASSLLASGGEQFF. Filled out from reference TRBV5-1 and TRBJ2-1, the complete variable domain reads KAGVTQTPRYLIKTRGQQVTLSCSPISGHRSVSWYQQTPGQGLQFLFEYFSETQRNKGNFPGRFSGRQFSNSRSEMNVSTLELGDSALYLCASSLLASGGEQFFGPGTRLTVL.

The CDR3 DNA follows: TGCGCCAGCAGCTTGACGGGGTGGGACACTGAAGCTTTCTTT. Translating gives CASSLTGWDTEAFF. This sequence joins TRBV5-1 and TRBJ1-1; no clear D gene. V was clipped by 1 base and J by 3 bases, with 10 bases between them. From germline, CDR1 is SGHRS and CDR2 YFSETQ. The CDR3 covers 14 residues.

V gene TRBV6-6 combines with J gene TRBJ1-2; D gene uncertain. Per germline, CDR1 MNHNY and CDR2 SVGAGI (reference sequence). The V and J ends lost 5 bases and 4 bases respectively, with 14 bases between them. This CDR3 is built from 14 residues. This CDR3 reads CASSPGVGSYGYTF. The CDR3, as DNA: TGTGCCAGCAGTCCTGGCGTAGGTAGCTATGGCTACACCTTC.

This chain connects TRBV7-7 to TRBJ1-3; D uncertain. The V gene's germline CDR1 is SSHAT and CDR2 FNYEAQ (reference sequence). This CDR3 is built from 15 residues. V was cut by 4 bases and J by 0 bases, with 10 bases left in between. CDR3 coding DNA: TGTGCCAGCAGCTCCGGACGGGCCTCTGGAAACACCATATATTTT. Translated: CASSSGRASGNTIYF.

V is TRBV4-3 and J is TRBJ1-2; 12 bases line up with TRBD1. This CDR3 has 16 residues. The V and J ends lost 3 bases and 4 bases, in that order; junction bases with no gene match: 6. Germline V gene lookup returns CDR1 LGHNA and CDR2 YSLEER. The CDR3 region has the DNA TGCGCCAGCAGCCACATCGGGACAGGGGGCTTCTATGGCTACACCTTC. Translated: CASSHIGTGGFYGYTF.

The rearrangement joins TRBV12-3 or TRBV12-4 to TRBJ1-1; D not resolved. Trimming took 7 bases from V and 8 from J, leaving 11 bases between them. The CDR3 loop spans 11 amino acids. CDR3 amino acids: CASIDLREAFF. CDR3 DNA sequence: TGTGCCAGCATCGACCTACGCGAAGCTTTCTTT.

The rearrangement joins TRBV19 to TRBJ2-6, with D unresolved. The CDR3 length is 15 residues. Per germline, CDR1 LNHDA and CDR2 SQIVND (reference sequence). The V end was cut by 10 bases, the J end by 0 bases, with 13 bases between. The CDR3 bases are TGTGCCACGAGACACGACCTCTCTGGGGCCAACGTCCTGACTTTC. This codes for CATRHDLSGANVLTF.

The chain recombines TRBV30 with TRBJ2-1; D call uncertain. CDR3 length: 11 residues. Trimming cost V 2 bases and J 11 bases, with 10 bases left between them. Looked up from germline, CDR1 is GTSNPN and CDR2 is SVGIG (reference sequence). The CDR3 reads CAWSRAEKQFF. The CDR3 region has the DNA TGTGCCTGGAGTCGGGCGGAAAAGCAGTTCTTC.